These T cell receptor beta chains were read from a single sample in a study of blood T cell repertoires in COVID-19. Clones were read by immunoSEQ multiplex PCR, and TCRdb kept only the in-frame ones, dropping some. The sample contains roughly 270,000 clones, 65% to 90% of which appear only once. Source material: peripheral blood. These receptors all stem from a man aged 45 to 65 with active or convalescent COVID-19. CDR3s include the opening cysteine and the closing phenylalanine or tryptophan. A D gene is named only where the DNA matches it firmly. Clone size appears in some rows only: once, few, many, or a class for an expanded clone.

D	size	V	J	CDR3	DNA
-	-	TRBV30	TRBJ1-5	CAHEAYRSNQPQHF	TGTGCCCACGAAGCCTACAGATCAAATCAGCCCCAGCATTTT
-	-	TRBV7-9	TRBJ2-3	CASSLTTSTDTQYF	TGTGCCAGCAGCTTGACTACTAGCACAGATACGCAGTATTTT
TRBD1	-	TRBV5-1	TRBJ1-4	CASSPGGQEKLFF	TGCGCCAGCAGTCCAGGGGGGCAGGAAAAACTGTTTTTT
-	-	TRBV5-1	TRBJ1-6	CASSLSTANSPLHF	TGCGCCAGCAGCTTAAGTACAGCAAATTCACCCCTCCACTTT
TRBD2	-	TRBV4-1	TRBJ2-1	CASSQEGGGLAGDGQFF	TGCGCCAGCAGCCAAGAGGGAGGGGGACTAGCGGGAGACGGGCAGTTCTTC
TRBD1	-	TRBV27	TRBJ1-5	CLTEGARDQPQHF	TGTTTAACCGAGGGGGCGCGGGATCAGCCCCAGCATTTT
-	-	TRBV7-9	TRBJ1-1	CATRAGSAGTEAFF	TGTGCCACTCGGGCCGGGTCCGCGGGCACTGAAGCTTTCTTT
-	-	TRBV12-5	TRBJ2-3	CASGSGGTQYF	TGTGCTAGTGGTAGCGGAGGTACGCAGTATTTT
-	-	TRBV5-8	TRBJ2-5	CASSLWDGGSQETQYF	TGTGCCAGCAGCTTGTGGGACGGAGGGTCCCAAGAGACCCAGTACTTC
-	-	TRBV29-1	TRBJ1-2	CSTQEGRANYGYTF	TGCAGCACCCAGGAGGGCAGGGCCAACTATGGCTACACCTTC
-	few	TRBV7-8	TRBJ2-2	CASNTIGVTNTGELFF	TGTGCCAGCAACACCATCGGGGTAACGAACACCGGGGAGCTGTTTTTT
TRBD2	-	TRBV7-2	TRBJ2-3	CASSLDGGDVAGPDTQYF	TGTGCCAGCAGCTTAGATGGGGGGGATGTAGCGGGACCAGATACGCAGTATTTT
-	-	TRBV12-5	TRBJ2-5	CASGLRETQYF	TGTGCTAGTGGTTTGCGAGAGACCCAGTACTTC
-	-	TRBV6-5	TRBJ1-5	CASSYARSGQPQHF	TGTGCCAGCAGTTACGCCAGGTCGGGACAGCCCCAGCATTTT
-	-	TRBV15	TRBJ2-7	CATSRETGTYEQYF	TGTGCCACCAGCAGAGAGACAGGAACCTACGAGCAGTACTTC
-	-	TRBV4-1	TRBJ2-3	CASSQDGGADTQYF	TGCGCCAGCAGCCAAGATGGGGGGGCTGATACGCAGTATTTT
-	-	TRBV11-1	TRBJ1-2	CASSLGQNNYGYTF	TGTGCCAGCAGCTTAGGACAGAATAACTATGGCTACACCTTC
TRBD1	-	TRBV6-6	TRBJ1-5	CASKGQGNQPQHF	TGTGCCAGCAAGGGACAGGGCAATCAGCCCCAGCATTTT
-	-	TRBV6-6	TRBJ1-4	CASTNRVTAEKLFF	TGTGCCAGCACTAACAGGGTTACTGCTGAAAAACTGTTTTTT
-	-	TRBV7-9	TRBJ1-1	CASLVWNSDTGSGSF	TGTGCCAGCCTAGTGTGGAATAGCGACACGGGATCAGGTTCCTTT
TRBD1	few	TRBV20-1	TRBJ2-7	CSASRRQGLREQYF	TGCAGTGCTAGTCGCAGACAGGGGTTGCGGGAGCAGTACTTC
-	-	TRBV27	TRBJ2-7	CASRQGYEQYF	TGTGCCAGCAGACAGGGTTACGAGCAGTACTTC
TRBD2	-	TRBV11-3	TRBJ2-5	CASSLGTGGETQYF	TGTGCCAGCAGCTTAGGGACGGGAGGAGAGACCCAGTACTTC
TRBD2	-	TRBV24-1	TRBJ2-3	CATSEGRESTDTQYF	TGTGCCACCAGTGAGGGGCGGGAGAGCACAGATACGCAGTATTTT
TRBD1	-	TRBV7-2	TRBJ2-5	CASSLLGQVQETQYF	TGTGCCAGCAGTCTCTTGGGACAGGTACAAGAGACCCAGTACTTC
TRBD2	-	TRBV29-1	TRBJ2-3	CSVDGLRERIGTDTQYF	TGCAGCGTTGATGGTTTGCGGGAGCGGATTGGCACAGATACGCAGTATTTT
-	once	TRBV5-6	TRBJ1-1	CASSLFSTYIAFF	TGTGCCAGCAGCTTGTTCTCCACCTATATAGCTTTCTTT
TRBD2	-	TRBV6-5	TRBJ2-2	CASFTSGRNTGELFF	TGTGCCAGCTTCACTAGCGGGAGAAACACCGGGGAGCTGTTTTTT
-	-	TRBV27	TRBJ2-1	CASSFSPEGSYNEQFF	TGTGCCAGCAGTTTCAGCCCCGAGGGCTCCTACAATGAGCAGTTCTTC
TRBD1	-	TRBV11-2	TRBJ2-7	CASSSGTGGMYEQYF	TGTGCCAGCAGCTCCGGGACAGGGGGCATGTACGAGCAGTACTTC
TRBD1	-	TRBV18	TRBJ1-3	CASSPTQGTTGNTIYF	TGTGCCAGCTCACCAACACAGGGGACAACTGGAAACACCATATATTTT
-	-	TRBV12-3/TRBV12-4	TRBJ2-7	CASSDELDLKYF	TGTGCCAGCAGCGACGAGCTGGACTTAAAGTACTTC
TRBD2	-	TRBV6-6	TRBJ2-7	CASSYSSGLVPYEQYF	TGTGCCAGCAGTTACTCGAGCGGACTAGTCCCCTACGAGCAGTACTTC